This TCR beta chain is drawn from a study of technical replicates of blood from a few donors. CDR3 size: 15 residues. Germline values: CDR1 MNHEY, CDR2 SVGAGI. After removal of 7 bases from V and 6 bases from J, the junction contained 12 bases not matched to a gene. This table comes from immunoSEQ multiplex PCR, and its TCRdb copy is limited to in-frame clones, with some not included. The sample lists about 59,000 clones; just over 90% were seen once. The chain is built from TRBV6-5 and TRBJ2-1; 7 bases map to TRBD1. Sequenced sample: PBMCs. The sequence was collected from a human donor in good health. Some clones in this sample may be carry-over from other donors' samples. Here the CDR3 reads CASTIRGQAINEQFF. CDR3 coding DNA: TGTGCCAGCACCATTCGAGGACAGGCGATCAATGAGCAGTTCTTC.